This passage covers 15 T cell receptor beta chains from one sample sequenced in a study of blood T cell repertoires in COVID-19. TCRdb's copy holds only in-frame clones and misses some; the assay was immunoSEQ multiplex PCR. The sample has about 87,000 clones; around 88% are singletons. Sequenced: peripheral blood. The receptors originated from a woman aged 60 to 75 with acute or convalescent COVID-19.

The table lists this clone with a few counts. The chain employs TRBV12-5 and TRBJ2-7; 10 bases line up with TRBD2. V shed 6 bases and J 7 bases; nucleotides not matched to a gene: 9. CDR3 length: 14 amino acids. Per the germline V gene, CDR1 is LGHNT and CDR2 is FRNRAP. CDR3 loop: CASGPSGGPREQYF. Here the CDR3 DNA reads TGTGCTAGTGGCCCTAGCGGGGGTCCAAGGGAGCAGTACTTC.

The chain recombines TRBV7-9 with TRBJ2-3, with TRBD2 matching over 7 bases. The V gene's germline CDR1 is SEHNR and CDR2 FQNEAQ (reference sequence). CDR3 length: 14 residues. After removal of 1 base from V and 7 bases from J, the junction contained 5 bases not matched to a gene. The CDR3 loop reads CASSLGGGDYTQYF. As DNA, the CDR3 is TGTGCCAGCAGCTTAGGCGGGGGAGATTATACGCAGTATTTT.

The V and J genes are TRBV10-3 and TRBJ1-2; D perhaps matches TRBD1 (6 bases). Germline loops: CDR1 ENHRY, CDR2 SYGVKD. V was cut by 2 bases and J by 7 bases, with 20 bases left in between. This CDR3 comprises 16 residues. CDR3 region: CAISEAPGTPTGGYTF. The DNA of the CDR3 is TGTGCCATCAGTGAGGCCCCCGGGACACCCACCGGTGGCTACACCTTC.

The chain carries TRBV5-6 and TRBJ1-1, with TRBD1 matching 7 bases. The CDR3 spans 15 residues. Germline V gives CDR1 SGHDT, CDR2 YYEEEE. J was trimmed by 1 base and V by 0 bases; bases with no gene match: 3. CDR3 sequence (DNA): TGTGCCAGCAGCTTGGGTGACAGGGCGAACACTGAAGCTTTCTTT. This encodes CASSLGDRANTEAFF.

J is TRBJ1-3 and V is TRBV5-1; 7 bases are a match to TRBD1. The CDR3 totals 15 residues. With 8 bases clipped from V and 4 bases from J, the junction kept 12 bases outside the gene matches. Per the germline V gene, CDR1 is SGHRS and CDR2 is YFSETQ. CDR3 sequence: CASAQGSQFGNTIYF. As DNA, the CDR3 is TGCGCCAGTGCACAGGGGAGTCAATTCGGAAACACCATATATTTT.

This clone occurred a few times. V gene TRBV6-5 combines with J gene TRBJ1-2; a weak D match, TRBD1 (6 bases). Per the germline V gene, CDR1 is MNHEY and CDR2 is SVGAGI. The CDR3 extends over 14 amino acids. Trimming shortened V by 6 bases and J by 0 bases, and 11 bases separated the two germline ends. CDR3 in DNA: TGTGCCAGCAGCCCCGGGACACCTAACTATGGCTACACCTTC. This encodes CASSPGTPNYGYTF.

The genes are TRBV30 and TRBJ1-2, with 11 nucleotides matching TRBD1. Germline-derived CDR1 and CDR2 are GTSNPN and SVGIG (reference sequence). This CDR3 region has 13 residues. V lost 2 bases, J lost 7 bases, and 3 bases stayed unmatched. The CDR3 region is CAWSPGTGGGYTF. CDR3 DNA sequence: TGTGCCTGGAGTCCCGGGACAGGGGGTGGCTACACCTTC.

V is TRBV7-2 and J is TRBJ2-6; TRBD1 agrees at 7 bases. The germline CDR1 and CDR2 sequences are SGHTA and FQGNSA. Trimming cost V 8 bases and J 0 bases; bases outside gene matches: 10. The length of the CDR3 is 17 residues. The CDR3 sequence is CASPTGRGGSGANVLTF. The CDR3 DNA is TGTGCCAGCCCGACAGGGAGAGGGGGCTCTGGGGCCAACGTCCTGACTTTC.

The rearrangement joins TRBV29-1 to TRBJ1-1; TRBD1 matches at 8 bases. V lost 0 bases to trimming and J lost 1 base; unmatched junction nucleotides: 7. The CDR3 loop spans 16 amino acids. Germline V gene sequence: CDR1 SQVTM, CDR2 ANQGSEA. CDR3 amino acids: CSVEDRQGRRNTEAFF. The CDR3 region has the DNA TGCAGCGTTGAAGATCGACAGGGGAGGCGGAACACTGAAGCTTTCTTT. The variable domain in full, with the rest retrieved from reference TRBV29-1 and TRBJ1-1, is SAVISQKPSRDICQRGTSLTIQCQVDSQVTMMFWYRQQPGQSLTLIATANQGSEATYESGFVIDKFPISRPNLTFSTLTVSNMSPEDSSIYLCSVEDRQGRRNTEAFFGQGTRLTVV.

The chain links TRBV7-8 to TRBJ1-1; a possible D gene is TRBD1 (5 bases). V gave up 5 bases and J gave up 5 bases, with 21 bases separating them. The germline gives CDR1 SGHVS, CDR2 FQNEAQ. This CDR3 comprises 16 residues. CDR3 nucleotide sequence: TGTGCCAGCAGCCGAGGGGCCGGGATCGGGGTTACTGAAGCTTTCTTT. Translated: CASSRGAGIGVTEAFF.

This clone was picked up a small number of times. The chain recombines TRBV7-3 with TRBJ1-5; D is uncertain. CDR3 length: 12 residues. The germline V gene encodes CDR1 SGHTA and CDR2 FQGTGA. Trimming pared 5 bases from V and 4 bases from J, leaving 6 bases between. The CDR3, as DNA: TGTGCCAGCAGCCAAATGAATCAGCCCCAGCATTTT. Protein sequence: CASSQMNQPQHF.

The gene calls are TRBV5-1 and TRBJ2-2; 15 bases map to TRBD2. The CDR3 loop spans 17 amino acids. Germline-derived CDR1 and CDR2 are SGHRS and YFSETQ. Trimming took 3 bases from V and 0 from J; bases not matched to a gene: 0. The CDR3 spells CASSWTSGRANTGELFF. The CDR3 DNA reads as TGCGCCAGCAGCTGGACTAGCGGGAGGGCGAACACCGGGGAGCTGTTTTTT.

In nucleotides, the CDR3 is TGTGCCAGCAGCCCCGGGACAGGGGGCGAGTGGGGCTACACCTTC. It translates to CASSPGTGGEWGYTF. The chain recombines TRBV7-2 with TRBJ1-2; TRBD1 aligns across 12 bases. Losses at the gene ends were 5 bases for V and 8 bases for J; bases not matched to a gene: 9. Germline CDR1 reads SGHTA; CDR2 reads FQGNSA. The CDR3 runs to 15 residues.

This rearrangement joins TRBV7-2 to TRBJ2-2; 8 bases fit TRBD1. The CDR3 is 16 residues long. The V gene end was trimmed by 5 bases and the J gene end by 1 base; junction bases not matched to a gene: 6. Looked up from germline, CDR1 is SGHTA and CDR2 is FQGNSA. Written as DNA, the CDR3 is TGTGCCAGCAGCCTTCTCGGGACAGGGAACACCGGGGAGCTGTTTTTT. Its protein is CASSLLGTGNTGELFF.

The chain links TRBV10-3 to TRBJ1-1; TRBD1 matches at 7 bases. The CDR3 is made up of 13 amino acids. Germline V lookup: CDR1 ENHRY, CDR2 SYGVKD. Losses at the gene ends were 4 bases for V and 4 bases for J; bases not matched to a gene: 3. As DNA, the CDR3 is TGTGCCATCAGTGCGGCAGGGGGCACTGAAGCTTTCTTT. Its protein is CAISAAGGTEAFF.